The source of this T cell receptor beta chain is a study of low-dose radiotherapy and immunotherapy resistance in tumors. Overall study context: The fractionation for Cohort 1 was 0.5 Gy per fraction every 2 weeks, totaling 6.5 Gy. Intravenous administration to patients comprised nivolumab at 240 mg every two weeks and ipilimumab at 1 mg/kg every six weeks. The authors gave intravenous cyclophosphamide 200 mg/m2 every two weeks, one day before radiation and immunotherapy. Oral aspirin 300 mg was taken by patients daily for four cycles from cycle 1 day 1.

Time point given: before trial treatment. Alpha and beta chains were covered, as first-strand cDNA relied on TRAV- and TRBV-specific primers. It was with a constant-region primer and a V-primer adapter that TCRs were amplified over around 18 PCR cycles. TCRdb recomputed calls from the reads with MiXCR, one row per CDR3 protein. The sample lists around 79,000 distinct CDR3 sequences, under 20% occurring once. V lost 4 bases and J lost 7; bases outside the gene matches: 10. Germline lookup yields CDR1 MNHEY and CDR2 SVGEGT. The CDR3 is 16 amino acids. This clonotype was recorded at least ten times. This sample comprised PBMCs, obtained before treatment. V gene TRBV6-2 or TRBV6-3 combines with J gene TRBJ2-5; 12 bases fit TRBD2. This TCR was recovered from a male donor with prostate cancer. DNA of the CDR3: TGTGCCAGCAGTTTAGAGACTAGCGGGAGATCTGGGACCCAGTACTTC. This sequence encodes CASSLETSGRSGTQYF.